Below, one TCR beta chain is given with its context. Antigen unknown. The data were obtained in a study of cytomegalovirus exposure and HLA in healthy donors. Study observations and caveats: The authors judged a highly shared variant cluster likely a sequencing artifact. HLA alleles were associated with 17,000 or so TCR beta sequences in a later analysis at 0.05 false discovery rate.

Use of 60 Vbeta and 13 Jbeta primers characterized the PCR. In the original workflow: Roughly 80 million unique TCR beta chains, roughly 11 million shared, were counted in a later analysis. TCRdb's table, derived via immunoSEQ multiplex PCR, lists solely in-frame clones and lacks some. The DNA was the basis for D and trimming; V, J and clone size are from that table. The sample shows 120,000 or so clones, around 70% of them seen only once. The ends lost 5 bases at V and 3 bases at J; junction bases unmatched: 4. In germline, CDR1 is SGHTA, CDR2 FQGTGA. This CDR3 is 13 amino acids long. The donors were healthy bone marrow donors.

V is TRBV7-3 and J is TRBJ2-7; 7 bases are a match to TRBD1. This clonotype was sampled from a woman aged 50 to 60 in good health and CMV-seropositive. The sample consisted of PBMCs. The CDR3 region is CASSEGQYYEQYF. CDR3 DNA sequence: TGTGCCAGCAGCGAGGGACAGTACTACGAGCAGTACTTC.